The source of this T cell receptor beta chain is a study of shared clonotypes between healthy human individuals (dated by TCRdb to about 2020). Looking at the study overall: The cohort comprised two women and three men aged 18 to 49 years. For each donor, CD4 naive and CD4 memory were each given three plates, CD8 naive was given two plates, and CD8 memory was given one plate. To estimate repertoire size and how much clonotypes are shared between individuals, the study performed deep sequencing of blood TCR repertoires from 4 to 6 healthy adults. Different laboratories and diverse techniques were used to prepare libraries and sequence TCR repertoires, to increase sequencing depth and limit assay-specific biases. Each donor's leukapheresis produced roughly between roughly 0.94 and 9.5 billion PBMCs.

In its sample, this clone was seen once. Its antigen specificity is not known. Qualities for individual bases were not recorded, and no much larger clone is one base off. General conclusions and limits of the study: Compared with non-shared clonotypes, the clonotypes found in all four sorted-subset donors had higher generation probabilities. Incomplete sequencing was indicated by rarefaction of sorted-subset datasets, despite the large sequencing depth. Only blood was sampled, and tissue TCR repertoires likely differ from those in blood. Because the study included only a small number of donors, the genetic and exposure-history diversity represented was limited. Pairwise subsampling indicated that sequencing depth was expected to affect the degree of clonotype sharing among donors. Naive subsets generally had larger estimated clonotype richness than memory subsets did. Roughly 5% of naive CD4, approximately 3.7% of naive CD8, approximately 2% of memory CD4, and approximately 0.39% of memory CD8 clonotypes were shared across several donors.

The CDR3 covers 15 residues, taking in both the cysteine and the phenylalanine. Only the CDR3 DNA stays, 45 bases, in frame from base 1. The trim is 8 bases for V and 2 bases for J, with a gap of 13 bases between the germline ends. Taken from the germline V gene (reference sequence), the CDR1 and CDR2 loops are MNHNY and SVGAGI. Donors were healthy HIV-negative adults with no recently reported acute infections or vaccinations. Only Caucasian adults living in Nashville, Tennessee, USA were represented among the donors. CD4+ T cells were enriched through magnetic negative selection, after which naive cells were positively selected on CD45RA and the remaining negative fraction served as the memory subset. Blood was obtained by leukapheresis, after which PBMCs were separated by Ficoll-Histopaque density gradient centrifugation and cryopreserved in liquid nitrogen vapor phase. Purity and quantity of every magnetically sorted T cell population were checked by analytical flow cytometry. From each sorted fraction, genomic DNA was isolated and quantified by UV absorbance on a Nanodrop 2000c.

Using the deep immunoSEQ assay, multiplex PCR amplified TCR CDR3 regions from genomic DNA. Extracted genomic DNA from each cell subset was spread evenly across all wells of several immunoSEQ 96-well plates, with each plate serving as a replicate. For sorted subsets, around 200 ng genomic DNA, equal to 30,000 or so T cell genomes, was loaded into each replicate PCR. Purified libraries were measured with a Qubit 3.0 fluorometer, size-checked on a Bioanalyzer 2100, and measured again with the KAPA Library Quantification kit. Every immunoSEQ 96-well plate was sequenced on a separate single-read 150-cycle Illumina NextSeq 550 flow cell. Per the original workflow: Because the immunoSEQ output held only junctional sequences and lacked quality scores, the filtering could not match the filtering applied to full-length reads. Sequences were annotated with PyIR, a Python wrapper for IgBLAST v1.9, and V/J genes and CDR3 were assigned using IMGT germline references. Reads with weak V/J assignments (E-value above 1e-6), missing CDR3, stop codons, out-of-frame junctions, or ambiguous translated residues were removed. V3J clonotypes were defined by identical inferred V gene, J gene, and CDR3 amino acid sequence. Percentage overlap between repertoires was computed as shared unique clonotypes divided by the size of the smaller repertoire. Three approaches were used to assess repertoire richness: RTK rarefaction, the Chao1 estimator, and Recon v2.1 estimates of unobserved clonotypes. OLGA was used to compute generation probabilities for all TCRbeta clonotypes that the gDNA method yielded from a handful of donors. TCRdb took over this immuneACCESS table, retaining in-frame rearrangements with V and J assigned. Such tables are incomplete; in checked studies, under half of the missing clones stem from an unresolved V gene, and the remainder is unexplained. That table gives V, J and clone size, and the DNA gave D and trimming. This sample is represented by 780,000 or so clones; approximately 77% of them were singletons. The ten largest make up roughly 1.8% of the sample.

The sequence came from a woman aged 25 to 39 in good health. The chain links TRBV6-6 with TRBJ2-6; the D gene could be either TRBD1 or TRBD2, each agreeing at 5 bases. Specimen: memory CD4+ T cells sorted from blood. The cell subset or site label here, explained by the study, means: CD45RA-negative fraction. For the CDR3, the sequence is CASERGDAGANVLTF. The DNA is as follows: TGTGCCAGCGAAAGAGGGGACGCTGGGGCCAACGTCCTGACTTTC.